This passage covers 17 T cell receptor beta chains from one sample sequenced in a study of T cell repertoires in cytomegalovirus infection. Each CDR3 protein is one row after TCRdb ran MiXCR on the reads. The table includes 140,000 to 150,000 distinct CDR3 sequences, 32% detected once. No antigen has been assigned to these receptors. This specimen consisted of CD8+ T cells from cultured PBMCs, obtained from culture after CMV antigen stimulation. These receptors were obtained from a human donor in good health (CMV status not recorded). Some clones in this sample may be carry-over from other donors' samples.

The CDR3 DNA is TGTGCCAGCAGGCCGGGACAGTATAATTCACCCCTCCACTTT. Translating it yields CASRPGQYNSPLHF. The chain links TRBV6-6 to TRBJ1-6; TRBD1 aligns across 7 bases. Per germline, CDR1 MNHNY and CDR2 SVGAGI (reference sequence). The CDR3 has 14 residues. After removal of 6 bases from V and 4 bases from J, the junction contained 3 bases not matched to a gene.

This clonotype was seen a handful of times. The V gene is TRBV29-1, the J gene TRBJ1-1; D perhaps matches TRBD1 (5 bases). Deletions cut 5 bases from V and 4 bases from J, with 14 bases between. Germline-derived CDR1 and CDR2 are SQVTM and ANQGSEA. The CDR3 covers 13 residues. CDR3 coding DNA: TGCAGCGTTAGGCTCGGGGGTGGCACTGAAGCTTTCTTT. Protein: CSVRLGGGTEAFF.

This chain links TRBV19 with TRBJ1-2; the D gene is possibly TRBD1 (5 bases). Trimming removed 6 bases at V and 2 bases at J, with 16 bases between. The germline CDR1 and CDR2 sequences are LNHDA and SQIVND (reference sequence). This CDR3 region has 15 residues. The CDR3 protein is CASRPTSGHNYGYTF. CDR3 DNA sequence: TGTGCCAGTAGGCCCACTTCAGGACACAACTATGGCTACACCTTC. The full variable domain, with the rest looked up from reference TRBV19 and TRBJ1-2, is DGGITQSPKYLFRKEGQNVTLSCEQNLNHDAMYWYRQDPGQGLRLIYYSQIVNDFQKGDIAEGYSVSREKKESFPLTVTSAQKNPTAFYLCASRPTSGHNYGYTFGSGTRLTVV.

The chain carries TRBV7-6 and TRBJ2-1; D not certain. The CDR3 consists of 15 residues. V lost 5 bases and J 0 bases, leaving 11 bases between the germline ends. Germline CDR1 SGHVS, CDR2 FNYEAQ. CDR3 in amino acids: CASSAALGSYNEQFF. The CDR3 DNA follows: TGTGCCAGCAGCGCCGCTCTGGGCTCCTACAATGAGCAGTTCTTC.

This chain joins TRBV7-6 and TRBJ2-3; D is ambiguous. Germline CDR1 and CDR2: SGHVS and FNYEAQ. V shed 4 bases and J shed 4 bases, with 12 bases lying between them. The CDR3 runs to 14 residues. CDR3 in amino acids: CASSSQPESDTQYF. CDR3 nucleotides: TGTGCCAGCAGCTCCCAGCCCGAATCAGATACGCAGTATTTT.

This clonotype was picked up many times. This chain uses TRBV27 with TRBJ1-5, with 7 bases that match TRBD1. CDR1 is MNHEY, CDR2 SMNVEV, per germline (reference sequence). This CDR3 spans 15 amino acids. V lost 5 bases and J lost 3; bases outside the gene matches: 7. The CDR3 loop is CASSMGTAINQPQHF. The CDR3 DNA reads as TGTGCCAGCAGTATGGGGACAGCTATCAATCAGCCCCAGCATTTT.

The chain employs TRBV7-9 and TRBJ2-5; no firm D call. The CDR3 covers 14 residues. V dropped 5 bases and J dropped 5 bases, with 15 bases sitting between them. The germline V gene encodes CDR1 SEHNR and CDR2 FQNEAQ (reference sequence). The CDR3 loop reads CASSPSTLAETQYF. The DNA of the CDR3 is TGTGCCAGCAGCCCCTCCACTCTGGCGGAGACCCAGTACTTC.

This chain uses TRBV10-2 with TRBJ2-1; D tentatively reads TRBD1 or TRBD2 (5 bases each). The CDR3 runs to 15 residues. The germline V gene has CDR1 WSHSY and CDR2 SAAADI. Trimming stripped 6 bases from V and 0 bases from J, with 12 bases between. The CDR3 region is CASRGDGYSYNEQFF. CDR3 coding DNA: TGCGCCAGCAGGGGGGACGGGTACTCCTACAATGAGCAGTTCTTC.

This clonotype was seen a few times. The chain couples TRBV30 to TRBJ1-5; 7 bases agree with TRBD1. Germline CDR1 is GTSNPN and CDR2 is SVGIG (reference sequence). Trimming at V came to 0 bases and at J to 7 bases, leaving 6 bases not matched to a gene. There are 14 residues in the CDR3. The CDR3 coding sequence is TGTGCCTGGAGTGTAAGACAGGGAAGACAGCCCCAGCATTTT. Translation gives CAWSVRQGRQPQHF. The whole variable domain, remainder taken from reference TRBV30 and TRBJ1-5, is SQTIHQWPATLVQPVGSPLSLECTVEGTSNPNLYWYRQAAGRGLQLLFYSVGIGQISSEVPQNLSASRPQDRQFILSSKKLLLSDSGFYLCAWSVRQGRQPQHFGDGTRLSIL.

This clonotype showed up just a few times. This chain links TRBV12-3 or TRBV12-4 with TRBJ2-1, with TRBD1 matching over 9 bases. V shed 3 bases and J 5 bases; nucleotides not matched to a gene: 5. The CDR3 length is 15 residues. CDR3 loop: CASSFLQGANNEQFF. CDR3 DNA sequence: TGTGCCAGCAGTTTCCTACAGGGGGCAAACAATGAGCAGTTCTTC.

The chain is built from TRBV7-9 and TRBJ2-7; D gene ambiguous. Germline values: CDR1 SEHNR, CDR2 FQNEAQ (reference sequence). V lost 5 bases and J lost 5, with 10 bases in between. This CDR3 contains 12 residues. CDR3 in DNA: TGTGCCAGCAGCCCAACACCGAACGAGCAGTACTTC. This encodes CASSPTPNEQYF.

In this sample, this clonotype turned up a few times. The chain is built from TRBV6-2 or TRBV6-3 and TRBJ1-3; D gene unclear. Germline V CDR1 and CDR2: MNHEY, SVGEGT. This CDR3 has 10 residues. Trimming removed 8 bases from V and 4 bases from J, with 3 bases in between. CDR3 residues: CASGGNTIYF. In DNA, the CDR3 is TGTGCCAGCGGAGGAAACACCATATATTTT.

V is TRBV5-5 and J is TRBJ2-3, with 10 bases fitting TRBD2. Germline CDR1 is SGHKS and CDR2 is YYEKEE (reference sequence). This CDR3 is 15 amino acids long. The V gene end was trimmed by 2 bases and the J gene end by 6 bases; junction bases not matched to a gene: 6. The DNA for the CDR3 is TGTGCCAGCAGCTTCCAGAGCGGGGGGGTGGATACGCAGTATTTT. Encoded protein: CASSFQSGGVDTQYF.

In its sample, this clonotype was seen a few times. This chain joins TRBV7-9 and TRBJ1-1; 8 bases fit TRBD1. The CDR3 contains 15 residues. V trimming: 5 bases; J trimming: 4 bases; junction bases outside the gene matches: 9. Germline loops: CDR1 SEHNR, CDR2 FQNEAQ (reference sequence). The CDR3 DNA is TGTGCCAGCAGCCTTGGACAGGGCGGAATCACTGAAGCTTTCTTT. It encodes CASSLGQGGITEAFF. Together with reference TRBV7-9 and TRBJ1-1, the CDR3 gives the full variable domain: DTGVSQNPRHKITKRGQNVTFRCDPISEHNRLYWYRQTLGQGPEFLTYFQNEAQLEKSRLLSDRFSAERPKGSFSTLEIQRTEQGDSAMYLCASSLGQGGITEAFFGQGTRLTVV.

This clonotype has only one observation. The rearrangement joins TRBV6-5 to TRBJ2-7; D not certain. Germline assignment: CDR1 MNHEY and CDR2 SVGAGI. CDR3 length equals 14 residues. V was pared by 2 bases and J by 3 bases, with 11 bases between. Written as DNA, the CDR3 is TGTGCCAGCAGTTACGGAGACGGCGACTACGAGCAGTACTTC. Its translation: CASSYGDGDYEQYF.

This clonotype was recorded many times. The rearrangement joins TRBV7-8 to TRBJ2-1; D may be TRBD2 (5 bases). CDR1 and CDR2 from the germline V gene are SGHVS and FQNEAQ. Between the trimmed V and J ends, which lost 2 bases and 0 bases, there was a span of 11 bases. The CDR3 is 16 residues long. This CDR3 is CASSLFPGISYNEQFF. The DNA for the CDR3 is TGTGCCAGCAGCTTATTTCCGGGGATCTCCTACAATGAGCAGTTCTTC.

In this sample, this clonotype turned up many times. This sequence joins TRBV7-7 and TRBJ1-5, with unresolved D. This CDR3 spans 13 amino acids. Germline CDR1 SSHAT, CDR2 FNYEAQ (reference sequence). V was shortened by 2 bases and J by 5 bases, with 7 bases between the two germline ends. The CDR3 DNA sequence: TGTGCCAGCAGCTTATCTTGGGATCAGCCCCAGCATTTT. As protein: CASSLSWDQPQHF. Complete variable domain (other parts from reference TRBV7-7 and TRBJ1-5): GAGVSQSPRYKVTKRGQDVTLRCDPISSHATLYWYQQALGQGPEFLTYFNYEAQPDKSGLPSDRFSAERPEGSISTLTIQRTEQRDSAMYRCASSLSWDQPQHFGDGTRLSIL.